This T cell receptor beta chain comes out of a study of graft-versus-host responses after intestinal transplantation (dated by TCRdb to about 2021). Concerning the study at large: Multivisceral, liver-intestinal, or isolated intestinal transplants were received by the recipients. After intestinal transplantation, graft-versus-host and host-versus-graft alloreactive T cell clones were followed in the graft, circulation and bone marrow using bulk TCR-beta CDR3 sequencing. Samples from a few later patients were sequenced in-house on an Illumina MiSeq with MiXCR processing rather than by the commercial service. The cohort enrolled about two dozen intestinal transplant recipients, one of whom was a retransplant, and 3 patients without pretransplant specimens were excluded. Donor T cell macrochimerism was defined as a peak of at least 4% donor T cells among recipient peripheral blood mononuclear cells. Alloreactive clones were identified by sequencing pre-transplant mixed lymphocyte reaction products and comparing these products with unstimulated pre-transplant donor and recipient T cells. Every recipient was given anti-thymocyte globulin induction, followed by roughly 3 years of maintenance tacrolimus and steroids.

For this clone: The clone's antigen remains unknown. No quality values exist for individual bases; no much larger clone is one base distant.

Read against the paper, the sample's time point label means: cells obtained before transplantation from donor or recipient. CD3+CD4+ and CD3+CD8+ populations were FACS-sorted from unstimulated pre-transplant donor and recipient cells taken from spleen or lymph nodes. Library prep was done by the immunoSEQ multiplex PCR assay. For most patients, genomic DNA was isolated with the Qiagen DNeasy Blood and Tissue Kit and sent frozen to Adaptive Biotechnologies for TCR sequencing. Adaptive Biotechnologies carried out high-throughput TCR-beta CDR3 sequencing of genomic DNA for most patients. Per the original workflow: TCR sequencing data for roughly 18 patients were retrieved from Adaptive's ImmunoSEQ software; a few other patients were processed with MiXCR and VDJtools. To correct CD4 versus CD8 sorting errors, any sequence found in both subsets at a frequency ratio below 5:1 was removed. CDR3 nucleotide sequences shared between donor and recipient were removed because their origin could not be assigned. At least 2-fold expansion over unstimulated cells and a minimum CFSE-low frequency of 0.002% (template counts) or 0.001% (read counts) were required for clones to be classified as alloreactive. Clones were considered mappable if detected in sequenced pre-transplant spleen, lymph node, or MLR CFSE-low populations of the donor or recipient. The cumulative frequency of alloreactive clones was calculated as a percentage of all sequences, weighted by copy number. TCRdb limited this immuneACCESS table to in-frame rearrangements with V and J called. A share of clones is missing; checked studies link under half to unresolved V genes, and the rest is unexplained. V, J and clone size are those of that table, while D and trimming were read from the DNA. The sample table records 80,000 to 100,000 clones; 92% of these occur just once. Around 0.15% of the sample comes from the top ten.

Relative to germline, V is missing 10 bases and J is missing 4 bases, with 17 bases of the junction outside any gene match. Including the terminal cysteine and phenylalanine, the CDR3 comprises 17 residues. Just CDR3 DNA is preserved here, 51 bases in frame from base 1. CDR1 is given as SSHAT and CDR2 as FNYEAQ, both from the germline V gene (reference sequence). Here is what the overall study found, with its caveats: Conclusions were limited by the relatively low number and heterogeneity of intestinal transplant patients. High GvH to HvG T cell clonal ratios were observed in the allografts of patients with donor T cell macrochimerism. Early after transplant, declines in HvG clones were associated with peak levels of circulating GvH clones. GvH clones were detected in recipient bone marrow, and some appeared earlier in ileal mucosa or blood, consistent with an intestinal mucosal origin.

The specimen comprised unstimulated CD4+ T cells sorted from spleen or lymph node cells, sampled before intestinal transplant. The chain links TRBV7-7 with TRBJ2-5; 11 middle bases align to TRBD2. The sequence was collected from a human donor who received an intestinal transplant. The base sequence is TGTGCCACCTCGAAGGGGGTAGCGGGAGGGCCCGGAGAGACCCAGTACTTC. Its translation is CATSKGVAGGPGETQYF.